The text below deals with one T cell receptor (beta chain). Its target is not known. The data were taken from a study of a mutant IDH1 vaccine in newly diagnosed glioma. Using immunoSEQ multiplex PCR, the repertoire was profiled, and TCRdb retains in-frame clones only, with some absent. The table has some 30,000 clones, roughly three quarters seen once; the top ten hold roughly 10%. CDR3 length: 15 amino acids. Trimming took off 0 bases at V and 0 bases at J, with 10 bases between the two ends. Germline V gene data show CDR1 as SGHRS and CDR2 as YFSETQ. The time point was: week 35, safety follow-up. The vaccine gave 300 ug of a 20-mer mutant IDH1 peptide subcutaneously per dose.

V is TRBV5-1 and J is TRBJ2-7; a weak D match, TRBD2 (5 bases). Sample: PBMCs, taken from a glioma patient whose treatment included an IDH1 peptide vaccine. The sequence came from a woman between 25 and 40 years old with glioma. Some clones in this sample may be carry-over from other donors' samples. CDR3 amino acids: CASSLETGSSYEQYF. CDR3 nucleotide sequence: TGCGCCAGCAGCTTGGAGACGGGAAGCTCCTACGAGCAGTACTTC.